This entry lists 26 T cell receptor beta chains sequenced from one sample in a study of OX40 agonist ivuxolimab in advanced cancers. TCRdb's table, derived via immunoSEQ multiplex PCR, lists solely in-frame clones and lacks some. The sample lists approximately 41,000 clones, about 88% occurring once. Source: CD4+ or CD8+ T cells sorted from blood, taken in a trial of the OX40 agonist ivuxolimab. All receptors derive from an adult with an advanced solid tumor such as melanoma, head and neck, liver or kidney cancer.

The chain has TRBV7-2 and TRBJ2-3; tentatively, D is TRBD2 (6 bases). Germline CDR1 SGHTA, CDR2 FQGNSA. There are 15 residues in the CDR3. Trimming shortened V by 2 bases and J by 0 bases, and 9 bases separated the two germline ends. This chain's CDR3 is CASSLTGTSTDTQYF. DNA for the CDR3: TGTGCCAGCAGCTTAACTGGGACTAGCACAGATACGCAGTATTTT.

The chain links TRBV27 to TRBJ2-5; D unresolved. There are 15 residues in the CDR3. Germline V gene sequence: CDR1 MNHEY, CDR2 SMNVEV (reference sequence). Trimming shortened V by 2 bases and J by 5 bases, and 15 bases separated the two germline ends. The CDR3 DNA sequence: TGTGCCAGCAGTTTAGATCACACGTTACCCGAGACCCAGTACTTC. Translation: CASSLDHTLPETQYF.

The chain has TRBV28 and TRBJ2-2; 7 bases are a match to TRBD1. V lost 7 bases and J lost 3; bases outside the gene matches: 11. The CDR3 consists of 16 residues. Germline-derived CDR1 and CDR2 are MDHEN and SYDVKM. Here the CDR3 reads CASTLEGQFYTGELFF. CDR3 nucleotides: TGTGCCAGCACCCTCGAGGGACAGTTTTACACCGGGGAGCTGTTTTTT.

The DNA of the CDR3 is TGCGCCAGCAGCTTGGCCGGGACACGACTTAACTATGGCTACACCTTC. This codes for CASSLAGTRLNYGYTF. The rearrangement links TRBV5-1 to TRBJ1-2; possibly TRBD1 for D (6 bases). Looked up from germline, CDR1 is SGHRS and CDR2 is YFSETQ. The germline V and J ends were trimmed by 0 bases and 1 base, with 13 bases remaining between them. The CDR3 covers 16 residues.

The genes are TRBV27 and TRBJ1-1, with D uncertain. This CDR3 is 13 amino acids long. CDR1 and CDR2 (germline): MNHEY, SMNVEV (reference sequence). The ends were cut back, 0 bases at V and 6 bases at J, with 8 bases in the middle. The CDR3 coding sequence is TGTGCCAGCAGTTTATCGGGGAGGTCTGAAGCTTTCTTT. Translating gives CASSLSGRSEAFF.

This clone was picked up a small number of times. The rearrangement links TRBV4-2 to TRBJ1-1; D is possibly TRBD1 (5 bases). Germline-derived CDR1 and CDR2 are LGHNA and YNFKEQ. The V and J ends lost 0 bases and 6 bases respectively, with 5 bases between them. This CDR3 contains 12 residues. CDR3 in DNA: TGTGCCAGCAGCCAAGAGGGGGCTGAAGCTTTCTTT. Protein: CASSQEGAEAFF.

This clone was seen a single time. The V gene is TRBV6-1, the J gene TRBJ1-3, with a tentative D call TRBD1 (5 bases). V lost 8 bases, J lost 4 bases, and 18 bases lay in between. The V gene's germline CDR1 is MNHNS and CDR2 SASEGT. The CDR3 is made up of 15 amino acids. CDR3 protein: CASQLEWGEGNTIYF. DNA of the CDR3: TGTGCCAGCCAGCTGGAATGGGGCGAAGGAAACACCATATATTTT.

The CDR3 nucleotides are TGTGCCAGTAGCCCCAGACACCAAGAGACCCAGTACTTC. Protein: CASSPRHQETQYF. The chain uses TRBV19 and TRBJ2-5; D call uncertain. Germline V gives CDR1 LNHDA, CDR2 SQIVND (reference sequence). V was pared by 6 bases and J by 0 bases, with 8 bases between. CDR3 size: 13 residues.

The rearrangement links TRBV5-6 to TRBJ2-7; no reliable D call. The CDR3 is 12 residues long. Germline-derived CDR1 and CDR2 are SGHDT and YYEEEE. V was trimmed by 5 bases and J by 1 base, leaving 7 bases between them. The CDR3 region is CASRLGSYEQYF. The CDR3 region has the DNA TGTGCCAGCAGACTGGGGTCCTACGAGCAGTACTTC.

V gene TRBV7-9 combines with J gene TRBJ2-2, with a weak D call TRBD2 (5 bases). The length of the CDR3 is 12 residues. V was pared by 6 bases and J by 8 bases, with 10 bases between. Germline CDR1 SEHNR, CDR2 FQNEAQ (reference sequence). The CDR3 here is CASREGSGELFF. Here the CDR3 DNA reads TGTGCCAGCAGAGAGGGATCTGGGGAGCTGTTTTTT.

This sequence joins TRBV5-6 and TRBJ2-1, with D uncertain. Per germline, CDR1 SGHDT and CDR2 YYEEEE. V was pared by 0 bases and J by 4 bases, with 8 bases between. The CDR3 runs to 14 residues. The CDR3 DNA reads as TGTGCCAGCAGCTTGGGGCCTTATTACAATGAGCAGTTCTTC. Translation: CASSLGPYYNEQFF.

This clone was counted once. The chain has TRBV6-6 and TRBJ2-5; no definite D call. The V and J ends lost 2 bases and 5 bases respectively, with 6 bases between them. The CDR3 contains 12 residues. Germline V gene data show CDR1 as MNHNY and CDR2 as SVGAGI (reference sequence). This CDR3 is CASSYIDETQYF. CDR3 DNA sequence: TGTGCCAGCAGTTACATCGACGAGACCCAGTACTTC.

V gene TRBV10-3 combines with J gene TRBJ2-7, with TRBD1 matching 9 bases. With V trimmed by 10 bases and J by 6 bases, 22 bases remained unmatched. The CDR3 runs 17 residues. Germline CDR1 is ENHRY and CDR2 is SYGVKD. The CDR3 spells CATWGQGTSGVPREQYF. The CDR3 DNA is TGTGCCACTTGGGGACAGGGCACCTCCGGGGTCCCCCGCGAGCAGTACTTC.

This chain's CDR3 is CASSDYDRSPSPLHF. The CDR3 region has the DNA TGTGCCAGCAGTGATTACGACAGGTCCCCCTCACCCCTCCACTTT. This rearrangement joins TRBV25-1 to TRBJ1-6, with D perhaps matching TRBD1 (6 bases). The CDR3 has 15 amino acids. The V and J ends lost 3 bases and 10 bases respectively, with 16 bases between them. The germline V gene has CDR1 MGHDK and CDR2 SYGVNS.

This rearrangement joins TRBV27 to TRBJ2-1; D call uncertain. Trimming shortened V by 5 bases and J by 0 bases, and 17 bases separated the two germline ends. The CDR3 covers 17 residues. Germline CDR1 and CDR2: MNHEY and SMNVEV (reference sequence). The CDR3 region has the DNA TGTGCCAGCAGTCCGACCGGGTATGGGGTCTCCTACAATGAGCAGTTCTTC. Translated: CASSPTGYGVSYNEQFF.

The chain's CDR3 is CASSPITTNEKLFF. The CDR3 region has the DNA TGTGCCAGCTCTCCTATTACAACTAATGAAAAACTGTTTTTT. The chain joins TRBV6-1 to TRBJ1-4; D is unresolved. CDR3 length: 14 amino acids. V lost 8 bases and J lost 0, with 10 bases in between. Germline lookup yields CDR1 MNHNS and CDR2 SASEGT.

This clone has a handful of counts. V usage is TRBV6-5 and J usage is TRBJ1-6, with D possibly being TRBD1 (6 bases). Trimming removed 2 bases at V and 9 bases at J, with 17 bases between. Germline V gene sequence: CDR1 MNHEY, CDR2 SVGAGI. CDR3 size: 16 residues. The CDR3 bases are TGTGCCAGCAGTTACCACCTGAGGGGGTCGGCTTCACCCCTCCACTTT. Protein sequence: CASSYHLRGSASPLHF.

The J gene is TRBJ1-2, the V gene TRBV7-8; D possibly corresponds to TRBD1 (5 bases). This CDR3 contains 16 residues. Germline CDR1 SGHVS, CDR2 FQNEAQ. V was trimmed by 5 bases and J by 1 base, leaving 17 bases between them. The CDR3 spells CASSPEPRGLNYGYTF. CDR3 DNA sequence: TGTGCCAGCAGCCCGGAACCGAGGGGCCTTAACTATGGCTACACCTTC.

The rearrangement uses TRBV6-1 and TRBJ2-7, with 10 nucleotides matching TRBD2. Germline CDR1 is MNHNS and CDR2 is SASEGT. Unmatched junction bases numbered 9, after V lost 4 bases and J lost 3 bases. The CDR3 consists of 16 residues. The CDR3 protein is CASSGPGLASYYEQYF. DNA of the CDR3: TGTGCCAGCAGTGGACCGGGACTAGCGAGCTACTACGAGCAGTACTTC.

The V and J genes are TRBV6-9 and TRBJ2-7, with 8 bases fitting TRBD2. V gave up 8 bases and J gave up 1 base; unmatched junction bases: 13. The CDR3 spans 16 residues. The V gene's germline CDR1 is MNHGY and CDR2 SVAAGI. The CDR3 nucleotides read TGTGCCAGCGGATTGGTCTCGGGAGGGGGATCCTACGAGCAGTACTTC. Its protein is CASGLVSGGGSYEQYF.

The count of this clone is one. The J gene is TRBJ2-2, the V gene TRBV4-3; unclear D gene. This CDR3 has 16 residues. The V gene's germline CDR1 is LGHNA and CDR2 YSLEER. The V end lost 0 bases, the J end lost 5 bases, and 13 bases lay between the germline ends. CDR3 DNA: TGCGCCAGCAGCCAAGAAAGGGTTTCTTGGACCGGGGAGCTGTTTTTT. This encodes CASSQERVSWTGELFF.

The V and J genes are TRBV7-9 and TRBJ1-1; 10 nucleotides align to TRBD1. V shed 5 bases, J shed 7 bases, and the junction held 10 bases outside the gene matches. Germline values: CDR1 SEHNR, CDR2 FQNEAQ (reference sequence). This CDR3 comprises 15 residues. DNA for the CDR3: TGTGCCAGCAGCCATTCAGGGACAGGGGAATATGAAGCTTTCTTT. Translation: CASSHSGTGEYEAFF.

The chain carries TRBV28 and TRBJ2-7; a possible D gene is TRBD1 (6 bases). V was shortened by 3 bases and J by 0 bases, with 9 bases between the two germline ends. Germline CDR1 and CDR2: MDHEN and SYDVKM. This CDR3 has 14 residues. The CDR3 DNA is TGTGCCAGCAGTTTGGCAGGGGACTCCTACGAGCAGTACTTC. Its translation: CASSLAGDSYEQYF.

This clone was detected only once. The chain recombines TRBV7-8 with TRBJ2-1; D gene unclear. Trimming cost V 7 bases and J 6 bases, with 7 bases left between them. Per the germline V gene, CDR1 is SGHVS and CDR2 is FQNEAQ. This CDR3 has 11 residues. CDR3 amino acids: CASITLNEQFF. In nucleotides, the CDR3 is TGTGCCAGCATAACTCTCAATGAGCAGTTCTTC.

The genes are TRBV28 and TRBJ1-1; D uncertain. Germline CDR1 reads MDHEN; CDR2 reads SYDVKM. The CDR3 has 15 amino acids. Deletions cut 6 bases from V and 1 base from J, with 15 bases between. The CDR3 nucleotides read TGTGCCAGCAGACCTCCCGTCAGCGGGAACACTGAAGCTTTCTTT. This codes for CASRPPVSGNTEAFF.

V is TRBV4-1 and J is TRBJ1-3; no clear D. The CDR3 loop spans 14 amino acids. The germline V gene has CDR1 MGHRA and CDR2 YSYEKL. Trimming pared 7 bases from V and 0 bases from J, leaving 10 bases between. CDR3 sequence (DNA): TGCGCCAGCACTTCGGGGTTCTCTGGAAACACCATATATTTT. It yields the protein CASTSGFSGNTIYF.